This TCR beta chain was recorded in a study of blood T cell repertoires in COVID-19. In the study overall: Nucleic acid was either cDNA or gDNA, and it came from T cells, B-cell-depleted T cells, or PBMCs.

Original processing methods: Reference gene primer amplification gave estimated nucleated cell counts. The assay was immunoSEQ multiplex PCR, and TCRdb's table has in-frame clones only and misses some. Clonal size and the V and J genes are those of that table, whereas D and trimming came from the DNA. The sample carries roughly 86,000 clones, around 85% recorded once. Germline V CDR1 and CDR2: LNHDA, SQIVND (reference sequence). The length of the CDR3 is 11 residues. Trimming shortened V by 3 bases and J by 3 bases, and 2 bases separated the two germline ends. The rearrangement uses TRBV19 and TRBJ1-2; D unclear. Sample: peripheral blood. The clonotype was recovered from a man in his forties or fifties with acute or convalescent COVID-19. The CDR3, as DNA: TGTGCCAGTAGTATCTACTATGGCTACACCTTC. This encodes CASSIYYGYTF.